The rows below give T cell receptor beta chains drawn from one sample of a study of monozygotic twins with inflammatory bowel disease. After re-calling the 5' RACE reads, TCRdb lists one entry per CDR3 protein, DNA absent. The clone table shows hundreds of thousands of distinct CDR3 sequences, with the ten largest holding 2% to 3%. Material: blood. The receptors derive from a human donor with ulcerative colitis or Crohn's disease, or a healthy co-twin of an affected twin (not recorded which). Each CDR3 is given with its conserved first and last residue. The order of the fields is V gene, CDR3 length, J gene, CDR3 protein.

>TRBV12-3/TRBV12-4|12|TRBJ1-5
CASSLGPDPRDF
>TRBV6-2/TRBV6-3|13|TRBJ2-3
CASSYFRTGRQYF
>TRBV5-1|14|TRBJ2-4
CASTYSGGGNIQYF
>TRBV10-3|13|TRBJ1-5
CAISEGDGQPQHF
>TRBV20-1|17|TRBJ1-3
CSARDPLDRGTGNTIYF
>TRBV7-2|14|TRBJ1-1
CASSLGAGLTEAFF
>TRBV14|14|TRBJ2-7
CASSQKQGYYEQYF
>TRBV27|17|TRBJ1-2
CASSLEAGEALRSGYTF
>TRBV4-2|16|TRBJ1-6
CASSQVGAGGWVPLHF
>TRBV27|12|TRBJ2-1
CASSSLGGEQFF
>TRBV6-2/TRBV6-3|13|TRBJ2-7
CASSWTTSYEQYF
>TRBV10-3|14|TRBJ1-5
CAISAQQDGEPQHF
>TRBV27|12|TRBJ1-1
CASSSTFTEAFF
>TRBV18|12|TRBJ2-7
CASSPTSNEQYF
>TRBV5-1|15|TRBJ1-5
CASSLDWTEGQPQHF
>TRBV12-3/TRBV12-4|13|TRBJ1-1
CATWVGQNTEAFF
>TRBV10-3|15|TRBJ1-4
CAISAGPRNGEKLVF
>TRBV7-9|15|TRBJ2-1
CASRWTSGEHNEQFF
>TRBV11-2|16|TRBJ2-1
CASSLRAASSYNEQFF
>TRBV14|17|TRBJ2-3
CASSHLGRGGSTDTQYF